What follows is one T cell receptor beta chain and its context. No antigen is known for it. Clones were read by immunoSEQ multiplex PCR, and TCRdb kept only the in-frame ones, dropping some. The sample lists 95,000 to 100,000 clones, around 90% occurring once. This sample stems from a study of siplizumab effects on memory and regulatory T cells. Study-wide findings and caveats: The study did not confirm that proliferating Tregs from siplizumab cultures were suppressive. Sequences that were alloreactive and traceable to unstimulated CD4+ memory cells were significantly reduced by siplizumab.

Germline CDR1 GTSNPN, CDR2 SVGIG (reference sequence). V shed 8 bases, J shed 8 bases, and the junction held 5 bases outside the gene matches. CDR3 size: 12 residues. The chain employs TRBV30 and TRBJ1-4; 10 bases fit TRBD1. Sequencing input: non-Treg CD4+ T cells sorted from blood. The TCR was taken from a human donor in good health. Here the CDR3 reads CAGDRGWEKLFF. The CDR3 nucleotides are TGTGCCGGGGACAGGGGATGGGAAAAACTGTTTTTT.